One sample yielded the 19 T cell receptor beta chains listed below, sequenced in a study of T cell responses to AZD1222 COVID-19 vaccine. Only in-frame clones appear in the TCRdb table, and some are missing; sequencing was by immunoSEQ multiplex PCR. The sample holds approximately 120,000 clones, around 85% seen once. Sequenced here: peripheral blood, sampled 28 days after the second AZD1222 dose. Every receptor here comes from an adult who received the AZD1222 COVID-19 vaccine.

This chain links TRBV9 with TRBJ2-2; the match to TRBD2 covers 10 bases. J gave up 2 bases and V 1 base, and 5 bases lay outside the gene matches. Germline CDR1 SGDLS, CDR2 YYNGEE. The CDR3 length is 17 residues. CDR3 region: CASSVSSGGLNTGELFF. The CDR3 nucleotides are TGTGCCAGCAGCGTATCTAGCGGGGGACTAAACACCGGGGAGCTGTTTTTT.

This sequence joins TRBV12-3 or TRBV12-4 and TRBJ1-4; maybe TRBD1 (6 bases). V lost 7 bases and J 8 bases, leaving 14 bases between the germline ends. CDR3 length: 13 residues. The CDR3: CASMTGGVEKLFF. Here the CDR3 DNA reads TGTGCCAGCATGACAGGAGGAGTGGAAAAACTGTTTTTT.

The chain joins TRBV29-1 to TRBJ2-1; the D is unclear. There are 11 residues in the CDR3. Trimming left V 4 bases short and J 9 bases short, with 10 bases between. Germline CDR1 SQVTM, CDR2 ANQGSEA. CDR3 region: CSVVALGEQFF. Written as DNA, the CDR3 is TGCAGCGTTGTTGCGTTGGGTGAGCAGTTCTTC.

This chain links TRBV28 with TRBJ1-4, with D tentatively TRBD1 (6 bases). V lost 10 bases and J lost 8, with 20 bases in between. CDR3 size: 14 residues. The germline V gene has CDR1 MDHEN and CDR2 SYDVKM. CDR3 protein: CATKRDTGLEKLFF. The DNA of the CDR3 is TGTGCCACCAAAAGGGACACTGGCTTAGAAAAACTGTTTTTT. Full variable domain (outside the CDR3, taken from reference TRBV28 and TRBJ1-4): DVKVTQSSRYLVKRTGEKVFLECVQDMDHENMFWYRQDPGLGLRLIYFSYDVKMKEKGDIPEGYSVSREKKERFSLILESASTNQTSMYLCATKRDTGLEKLFFGSGTQLSVL.

This chain joins TRBV3-1 (or the pseudogene TRBV3-2) and TRBJ1-1; 7 bases are shared with TRBD1. The V gene end was trimmed by 4 bases and the J gene end by 5 bases; junction bases not matched to a gene: 7. The germline V gene has CDR1 LGHDT and CDR2 YNNKEL (reference sequence). The CDR3 consists of 14 residues. The CDR3 DNA reads TGTGCCAGCAGCCCCCGACAGGGAGGGACTGAAGCTTTCTTT. Protein sequence: CASSPRQGGTEAFF.

Points on this clone: The same CDR3 can be traced to other DNA sequences in this sample. The rearrangement uses TRBV7-2 and TRBJ1-3; weak D call: TRBD1 (6 bases). Germline V gene lookup returns CDR1 SGHTA and CDR2 FQGNSA. The V and J ends lost 1 base and 4 bases respectively, with 8 bases between them. The CDR3 sequence is 14 residues long. The CDR3 spells CASSLGGGGNTIYF. The DNA for the CDR3 is TGTGCCAGCAGCTTAGGGGGGGGCGGAAACACCATATATTTT.

The table lists this clone with a count of one. The chain has TRBV12-3 or TRBV12-4 and TRBJ2-2; 8 nucleotides line up with TRBD1. This CDR3 has 13 amino acids. The J segment lost 4 bases and the V segment lost 10 bases, leaving 5 bases of the junction unmatched. The CDR3 spells CAIDRGGTGELFF. CDR3 coding DNA: TGTGCCATAGACAGGGGTGGCACCGGGGAGCTGTTTTTT.

The chain employs TRBV18 and TRBJ1-5; weak D call: TRBD1 (5 bases). Germline V gives CDR1 KGHSH, CDR2 LQKENI. CDR3 length equals 15 residues. Trimming took off 1 base at V and 4 bases at J, with 11 bases between the two ends. CDR3 amino acids: CASSPLRGDNQPQHF. In nucleotides, the CDR3 is TGTGCCAGCTCACCACTGAGGGGCGATAATCAGCCCCAGCATTTT.

CDR3 region: CATSQRGGNSYEQYF. In DNA form, the CDR3 reads TGTGCCACCAGTCAGCGGGGGGGTAACTCCTACGAGCAGTACTTC. The chain uses TRBV24-1 and TRBJ2-7, with 10 bases lining up with TRBD2. Germline values: CDR1 KGHDR, CDR2 SFDVKD. The CDR3 consists of 15 residues. V shed 6 bases, J shed 0 bases, and the junction held 4 bases outside the gene matches.

This CDR3 reads CASSSDSGYEQYF. CDR3 DNA: TGTGCCAGCAGTTCCGACTCGGGGTACGAGCAGTACTTC. The chain carries TRBV28 and TRBJ2-7, with a possible D match to TRBD2 (5 bases). The V gene's germline CDR1 is MDHEN and CDR2 SYDVKM. Trimming took 4 bases from V and 4 from J, leaving 11 bases between them. This CDR3 has 13 residues.

The gene calls are TRBV6-5 and TRBJ2-5; maybe TRBD1 (6 bases). Deletions cut 7 bases from V and 5 bases from J, with 17 bases between. Germline assignment: CDR1 MNHEY and CDR2 SVGAGI. The CDR3 is 14 residues long. CDR3 region: CASTNPGHGETQYF. Here the CDR3 DNA reads TGTGCCAGCACCAATCCGGGACACGGGGAGACCCAGTACTTC.

The chain joins TRBV7-6 to TRBJ1-1, with TRBD1 matching over 9 bases. Germline trimming cut 4 bases from V and 1 base from J; bases unmatched to any gene: 4. CDR1 SGHVS and CDR2 FNYEAQ come from the germline V gene. The CDR3 has 15 residues. This CDR3 is CASSSGQGTNTEAFF. CDR3 coding DNA: TGTGCCAGCAGCTCCGGACAGGGGACGAACACTGAAGCTTTCTTT.

The count of this clone is one. The chain uses TRBV3-1 (or the pseudogene TRBV3-2) and TRBJ1-1; no reliable D call. CDR1 and CDR2 (germline): LGHDT, YNNKEL (reference sequence). Trimming took 5 bases from V and 5 from J, leaving 18 bases between them. This CDR3 region has 15 residues. CDR3 sequence (DNA): TGTGCCAGCAGCGGAAAAGGGCGTGGAGGTACTGAAGCTTTCTTT. It specifies CASSGKGRGGTEAFF.

CDR3 bases: TGTGCCAGCAGCCGGGGACAGGGGCTGCGTGGCTACACCTTC. Translating gives CASSRGQGLRGYTF. This chain links TRBV7-8 with TRBJ1-2; 10 bases align to TRBD1. Germline V gives CDR1 SGHVS, CDR2 FQNEAQ. This CDR3 is 14 amino acids long. V lost 5 bases and J lost 7; bases outside the gene matches: 7.

The chain recombines TRBV6-2 or TRBV6-3 with TRBJ1-2, with a possible D match to TRBD1 (5 bases). CDR1 and CDR2 from the germline V gene are MNHEY and SVGEGT. The V gene lost 2 bases and the J gene lost 7 bases, with 14 bases spanning the gap. This CDR3 contains 14 residues. The CDR3 spells CASSYLVGAAGYTF. CDR3 nucleotides: TGTGCCAGCAGTTACCTCGTCGGGGCGGCTGGCTACACCTTC.

The chain links TRBV7-2 to TRBJ1-3; D remains ambiguous. V was shortened by 5 bases and J by 4 bases, with 9 bases between the two germline ends. The length of the CDR3 is 13 residues. CDR1 and CDR2 from the germline V gene are SGHTA and FQGNSA. The CDR3 DNA follows: TGTGCCAGCAGCCGAGATTCGGGAAACACCATATATTTT. The encoded protein is CASSRDSGNTIYF.

The chain combines TRBV7-6 with TRBJ2-3; D possibly uses TRBD1 or TRBD2 (5 bases each). The CDR3 runs to 17 residues. Germline values: CDR1 SGHVS, CDR2 FNYEAQ. Deletions cut 5 bases from V and 4 bases from J, with 22 bases between. CDR3 DNA: TGTGCCAGCAGCATTGGCCAGGGAGAAGGTTTTGCAGATACGCAGTATTTT. It codes for CASSIGQGEGFADTQYF.

This chain links TRBV27 with TRBJ1-6, with 7 nucleotides matching TRBD1. The trim removed 8 bases at V and 6 bases at J, leaving 4 bases unmatched. The CDR3 is 13 amino acids. Germline CDR1 is MNHEY and CDR2 is SMNVEV (reference sequence). CDR3 residues: CASLHRGNSPLHF. The DNA of the CDR3 is TGTGCCAGCCTCCACAGGGGTAATTCACCCCTCCACTTT.

This clone was detected only once. V gene TRBV19 combines with J gene TRBJ2-7; D could derive from TRBD1 or TRBD2 (5 bases each). Between the trimmed V and J ends, which lost 5 bases and 1 base, there was a span of 12 bases. Looked up from germline, CDR1 is LNHDA and CDR2 is SQIVND (reference sequence). This CDR3 contains 14 residues. The CDR3 region is CASSRDRLSYEQYF. Here the CDR3 DNA reads TGTGCCAGTAGTCGGGACCGACTGTCCTACGAGCAGTACTTC.